The present entry profiles one T cell receptor (beta chain) with its context. Its target is unknown. This entry comes from a study of shared clonotypes between healthy human individuals. Study as a whole: Each donor's CD4 naive and CD4 memory cells filled three plates apiece, CD8 naive two, and CD8 memory one.

Several immunoSEQ plates held equal portions of the genomic DNA taken from each subset. Using immunoSEQ multiplex PCR, the repertoire was profiled, and TCRdb retains in-frame clones only, with some absent. The sample has approximately 2,000,000 clones; just over 90% are singletons. The CDR3 extends over 15 amino acids. Trimming removed 5 bases at V and 1 base at J, with 14 bases between. Germline V gene data show CDR1 as SGHNT and CDR2 as YENEEA. The naive CD8 fraction comprised CD45RO-negative cells positively selected for CCR7 and excluded terminally differentiated effector memory CD45RA+ cells. The study's findings and limits: Of the naive CD4 clonotypes, around 4.9% were shared across several donors. Though the depth was large, rarefaction showed that sorted-subset sequencing was incomplete.

The genes are TRBV11-3 and TRBJ1-1; no reliable D call. The receptor's source is a man aged 18 to 30 in good health. Some clones in this sample may be carry-over from other donors' samples. The specimen sequenced was naive CD8+ T cells from PBMCs. CDR3 in DNA: TGTGCCAGCAGCCTTAACAAAGGAGGGAACACTGAAGCTTTCTTT. Protein sequence: CASSLNKGGNTEAFF.